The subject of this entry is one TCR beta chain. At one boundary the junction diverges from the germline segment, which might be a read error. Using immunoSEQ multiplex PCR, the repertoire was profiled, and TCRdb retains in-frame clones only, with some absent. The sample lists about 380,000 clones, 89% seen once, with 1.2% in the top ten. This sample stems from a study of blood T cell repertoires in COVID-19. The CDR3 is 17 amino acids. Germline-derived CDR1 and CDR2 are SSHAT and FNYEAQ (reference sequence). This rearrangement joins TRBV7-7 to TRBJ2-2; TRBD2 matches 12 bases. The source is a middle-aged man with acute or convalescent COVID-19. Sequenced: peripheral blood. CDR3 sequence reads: CASSPTSGGQNTGELFF. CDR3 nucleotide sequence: TGTGCTAGCAGCCCGACTAGCGGGGGCCAAAACACCGGGGAGCTGTTTTTT.